This T cell receptor beta chain was sequenced in a study of T cells in Graves' hyperthyroidism and ophthalmopathy. Whole-study findings and limits: Most expanded thyroid clonotypes above 0.001 also appeared in blood. Separation of ophthalmopathy from stable hyperthyroidism was achieved by a 13 V-J model.

Researchers amplified the TCR beta CDR3 regions from RNA transcripts. RT-PCR in the first round (using the HTBI primer set) targeted the TCR CDR3. TCRdb passed the multiplex PCR reads through MiXCR, listing each CDR3 protein once. The sample carries some 700,000 distinct CDR3 sequences, roughly 17% recorded once. This clonotype came up many times. Its antigen is unknown. Disease duration under 2 months; hyperthyroidism patients were aged 18 to 65. Patients showing uncontrolled infection, other autoimmune disease, pregnancy or lactation were ineligible. This CDR3 comprises 13 residues. In germline, CDR1 is MNHNS, CDR2 SASEGT. The V and J ends lost 2 bases and 4 bases respectively, with 8 bases between them.

The chain employs TRBV6-1 and TRBJ2-5; D is unresolved. This sequence originates from a man in his fifties with Graves' hyperthyroidism. Sequenced input: blood. The CDR3 region is CASSEYVRETQYF. CDR3 sequence (DNA): TGTGCCAGCAGTGAATATGTCCGAGAGACCCAGTACTTC.